This entry lists 30 T cell receptor beta chains sequenced from one sample in a study of blood T cell repertoires in COVID-19. The protocol was immunoSEQ multiplex PCR, while the TCRdb copy is restricted to in-frame clones and leaves out a portion. The sample lists roughly 120,000 clones, approximately 81% occurring once. The sequencing input was peripheral blood. The receptors come from a man aged 40-49 years with acute or convalescent COVID-19.

The chain is built from TRBV7-9 and TRBJ2-1, with no clear D. V lost 5 bases and J lost 5, with 10 bases in between. This CDR3 region has 13 residues. From germline, CDR1 is SEHNR and CDR2 FQNEAQ (reference sequence). The CDR3 sequence is CASSARNNNEQFF. In DNA form, the CDR3 reads TGTGCCAGCAGCGCTCGCAACAACAATGAGCAGTTCTTC.

This chain links TRBV18 with TRBJ1-1; D remains ambiguous. Trimming removed 3 bases at V and 7 bases at J, with 6 bases between. Germline CDR1 is KGHSH and CDR2 is LQKENI. This CDR3 is 11 amino acids long. Written as DNA, the CDR3 is TGTGCCAGCTCACCGCAGAATGAAGCTTTCTTT. Amino acids: CASSPQNEAFF.

In its sample, this clone was seen once. V gene TRBV5-1 combines with J gene TRBJ2-1, with TRBD2 matching over 7 bases. The CDR3 is 15 residues long. V was pared by 4 bases and J by 6 bases, with 10 bases of the junction left unmatched. CDR1 and CDR2 (germline): SGHRS, YFSETQ. This CDR3 reads CASSGGLVRSNEQFF. The DNA for the CDR3 is TGCGCCAGCAGCGGTGGACTAGTAAGGAGCAATGAGCAGTTCTTC.

This clone showed up just once. The V and J genes are TRBV28 and TRBJ2-5; D is possibly TRBD2 (6 bases). This CDR3 is built from 15 residues. Germline V lookup: CDR1 MDHEN, CDR2 SYDVKM. Trimming took off 5 bases at V and 7 bases at J, with 20 bases between the two ends. The CDR3 DNA reads TGTGCCAGCAGTCCCCCCGGGACTCAAAGAGGGACCCAGTACTTC. This encodes CASSPPGTQRGTQYF.

The V call is TRBV15, the J call TRBJ1-2; TRBD1 matches at 9 bases. Germline CDR1 is LNHNV and CDR2 is YYDKDF (reference sequence). V lost 7 bases, J lost 5 bases, and 11 bases stayed unmatched. The CDR3 contains 15 residues. The CDR3 DNA reads as TGTGCCACCACCCAGGGACGGGACAGGGCTTATGGCTACACCTTC. Its translation: CATTQGRDRAYGYTF.

The V and J genes are TRBV3-1 (or the pseudogene TRBV3-2) and TRBJ1-1; maybe TRBD1 (5 bases). The CDR3 is 13 amino acids. The V end lost 7 bases, the J end lost 11 bases, and 20 bases lay between the germline ends. Germline V gene data show CDR1 as LGHDT and CDR2 as YNNKEL (reference sequence). CDR3 sequence (DNA): TGTGCCAGCACACCTTTTTGGGGCGCCGGGGCTTTCTTT. Translating gives CASTPFWGAGAFF.

This clone has more than one count but fewer than ten. The chain carries TRBV18 and TRBJ1-1, with D perhaps TRBD1 (6 bases). Germline V CDR1 and CDR2: KGHSH, LQKENI. V lost 3 bases to trimming and J lost 1 base, with 9 bases between them. The CDR3 length is 14 residues. DNA for the CDR3: TGTGCCAGCTCACCGGCAGGGGCGAACACTGAAGCTTTCTTT. Its translation is CASSPAGANTEAFF.

The chain joins TRBV2 to TRBJ2-3, with TRBD1 matching over 8 bases. Germline lookup yields CDR1 SNHLY and CDR2 FYNNEI. Trimming at V came to 10 bases and at J to 6 bases, leaving 3 bases not matched to a gene. The CDR3 contains 11 residues. CDR3 amino acids: CAIYRGDTQYF. Here the CDR3 DNA reads TGTGCCATTTACAGGGGGGATACGCAGTATTTT.

The chain couples TRBV16 to TRBJ1-3; no clear D. V was shortened by 6 bases and J by 4 bases, with 13 bases between the two germline ends. Looked up from germline, CDR1 is KGHSY and CDR2 is FQNENV. CDR3 length: 14 amino acids. The DNA of the CDR3 is TGTGCCAGCAGTCTCGATAGCGGAGGAAACACCATATATTTT. This codes for CASSLDSGGNTIYF.

The CDR3 DNA sequence: TGTGCCAGCAGTCTAATGGGACAGGATAATTCACCCCTCCACTTT. Protein product: CASSLMGQDNSPLHF. The V call is TRBV6-5, the J call TRBJ1-6; 8 bases match TRBD1. Germline CDR1 MNHEY, CDR2 SVGAGI. The V segment lost 5 bases and the J segment 5 bases; nucleotides outside the gene matches: 5. The CDR3 runs 15 residues.

The CDR3 sequence: CASSPLQGAETEAFF. CDR3 bases: TGTGCCAGCAGCCCCTTACAGGGGGCCGAGACTGAAGCTTTCTTT. The chain links TRBV9 to TRBJ1-1; 9 nucleotides line up with TRBD1. The CDR3 runs 15 residues. The V and J ends lost 4 bases and 5 bases, in that order; junction bases with no gene match: 9. Germline V gives CDR1 SGDLS, CDR2 YYNGEE.

The gene calls are TRBV10-3 and TRBJ2-2; 10 bases are a match to TRBD2. Looked up from germline, CDR1 is ENHRY and CDR2 is SYGVKD. V lost 6 bases and J lost 6; bases outside the gene matches: 7. There are 15 residues in the CDR3. In DNA form, the CDR3 reads TGTGCCATCAGCTCTAGCGGGAGTGGGGCCGGGGAGCTGTTTTTT. Its translation is CAISSSGSGAGELFF.

CDR3 sequence (DNA): TGTGCCAGTAGCTTAGGCCCGGGACAGCCCTACTTC. Translated: CASSLGPGQPYF. The chain combines TRBV19 with TRBJ2-5; 7 bases map to TRBD1. The V segment lost 6 bases and the J segment 14 bases; nucleotides outside the gene matches: 12. From germline, CDR1 is LNHDA and CDR2 SQIVND (reference sequence). The CDR3 is 12 amino acids.

The chain uses TRBV4-2 and TRBJ2-3; 7 bases are shared with TRBD2. Germline CDR1 and CDR2: LGHNA and YNFKEQ. V was pared by 1 base and J by 1 base, with 11 bases of the junction left unmatched. CDR3 length equals 18 residues. CDR3 amino acids: CASSQGLEWGGGTDTQYF. The CDR3 DNA sequence: TGTGCCAGCAGCCAAGGGTTAGAGTGGGGGGGTGGCACAGATACGCAGTATTTT.

CDR3 nucleotide sequence: TGTGCCAGCAGTCCGGGAAGCTCCTACAATGAGCAGTTCTTC. The encoded protein is CASSPGSSYNEQFF. The chain employs TRBV6-5 and TRBJ2-1; D possibly corresponds to TRBD2 (5 bases). The CDR3 totals 14 residues. Germline V gene data show CDR1 as MNHEY and CDR2 as SVGAGI. The V gene lost 5 bases and the J gene lost 0 bases, with 8 bases spanning the gap.

The rearrangement joins TRBV19 to TRBJ1-5; 9 nucleotides line up with TRBD1. V dropped 3 bases and J dropped 3; count of bases not matched to a gene: 15. This CDR3 is built from 19 residues. Per the germline V gene, CDR1 is LNHDA and CDR2 is SQIVND (reference sequence). CDR3 amino acids: CASSIGVPIGTGNNQPQHF. The CDR3 DNA reads TGTGCCAGTAGTATTGGGGTCCCCATCGGGACAGGGAACAATCAGCCCCAGCATTTT.

The V gene is TRBV7-9, the J gene TRBJ1-2; D is ambiguous. The CDR3 sequence is 14 residues long. Trimming pared 5 bases from V and 4 bases from J, leaving 14 bases between. CDR1 is SEHNR and CDR2 is FQNEAQ in the germline V gene (reference sequence). The CDR3 protein is CASSDTRNSYGYTF. In DNA form, the CDR3 reads TGTGCCAGCAGCGATACAAGGAACAGCTATGGCTACACCTTC.

The V and J genes are TRBV21-1 and TRBJ2-3; the tabulated D call, TRBD2, remains unverified against the DNA. TRBV21-1 is labeled a pseudogene. The CDR3 spans 16 residues. CDR3 loop: CASSGGGRELADTQYF. The DNA of the CDR3 is TGTGCCAGCAGTGGTGGGGGGCGGGAGCTGGCAGATACGCAGTATTTT.

The V gene is TRBV5-1, the J gene TRBJ1-2; 7 nucleotides line up with TRBD1. There are 15 residues in the CDR3. The germline CDR1 and CDR2 sequences are SGHRS and YFSETQ. With V trimmed by 0 bases and J by 8 bases, 10 bases remained unmatched. CDR3: CASSLVGTDSGGYTF. The CDR3 nucleotides are TGCGCCAGCAGCTTGGTCGGGACAGACTCAGGGGGCTACACCTTC.

The chain uses TRBV6-5 and TRBJ1-6, with 10 bases matching TRBD1. There are 15 residues in the CDR3. V lost 3 bases and J lost 10; bases outside the gene matches: 6. Germline V gene sequence: CDR1 MNHEY, CDR2 SVGAGI. Here the CDR3 reads CASSYSGTGASPLHF. DNA for the CDR3: TGTGCCAGCAGTTATTCCGGGACAGGGGCATCACCCCTCCACTTT.

The rearrangement uses TRBV12-5 and TRBJ1-2; 7 bases line up with TRBD1. Germline CDR1 reads LGHNT; CDR2 reads FRNRAP. The CDR3 spans 15 residues. The V segment lost 5 bases and the J segment 3 bases; nucleotides outside the gene matches: 9. In DNA, the CDR3 is TGTGCTAGTGGTACCGACAGGGTGGACTACTATGGCTACACCTTC. Translated, it gives CASGTDRVDYYGYTF.

The V gene is TRBV24-1, the J gene TRBJ2-3; 8 bases match TRBD1. The CDR3 runs to 16 residues. The germline gives CDR1 KGHDR, CDR2 SFDVKD. After removal of 3 bases from V and 4 bases from J, the junction contained 8 bases not matched to a gene. The CDR3 is CATSDPTQGAPDTQYF. The CDR3 DNA reads TGTGCCACCAGTGATCCTACTCAGGGGGCCCCAGATACGCAGTATTTT.

The chain links TRBV18 to TRBJ2-2, with D maybe TRBD1 (6 bases). The CDR3 is 15 amino acids. Trimming stripped 4 bases from V and 4 bases from J, with 13 bases between. CDR1 and CDR2 (germline): KGHSH, LQKENI. The CDR3 DNA is TGTGCCAGCTCACTAGTAACAGGGAGCACCGGGGAGCTGTTTTTT. As protein: CASSLVTGSTGELFF.

The J gene is TRBJ2-1, the V gene TRBV29-1, with 10 bases aligning to TRBD1. This CDR3 region has 13 residues. Germline V lookup: CDR1 SQVTM, CDR2 ANQGSEA. The J segment lost 6 bases and the V segment lost 5 bases, leaving 4 bases of the junction unmatched. CDR3 residues: CSVSGTGANEQFF. The CDR3 DNA sequence: TGCAGCGTTTCCGGGACAGGGGCCAATGAGCAGTTCTTC.

This chain uses TRBV28 with TRBJ1-2, with D uncertain. From germline, CDR1 is MDHEN and CDR2 SYDVKM. V dropped 8 bases and J dropped 5 bases, with 15 bases sitting between them. There are 13 residues in the CDR3. CDR3 coding DNA: TGTGCCAGCGCGCTTGTGAATCGGTATGGCTACACCTTC. Its protein is CASALVNRYGYTF.

J is TRBJ1-1 and V is TRBV7-9, with 9 bases that match TRBD1. The CDR3 runs 18 residues. Germline V CDR1 and CDR2: SEHNR, FQNEAQ (reference sequence). Trimming removed 0 bases from V and 0 bases from J; junction bases left unmatched: 8. This CDR3 is CASSLAFRGQGMNTEAFF. CDR3 in DNA: TGTGCCAGCAGCTTAGCGTTTAGGGGACAGGGTATGAACACTGAAGCTTTCTTT.

J is TRBJ1-2 and V is TRBV7-9; 12 bases map to TRBD1. Germline-derived CDR1 and CDR2 are SEHNR and FQNEAQ (reference sequence). Unmatched junction bases numbered 6, after V lost 4 bases and J lost 6 bases. The CDR3 consists of 15 residues. Written as DNA, the CDR3 is TGTGCCAGCAGCTCAGGGACAGGGGGCATCCATGGCTACACCTTC. Protein sequence: CASSSGTGGIHGYTF.

The chain has TRBV5-1 and TRBJ1-4; D may be TRBD1 (5 bases). The germline V gene has CDR1 SGHRS and CDR2 YFSETQ. The CDR3 extends over 13 amino acids. Trimming took off 5 bases at V and 2 bases at J, with 7 bases between the two ends. Here the CDR3 reads CASRRGTNEKLFF. The CDR3 DNA is TGCGCCAGCAGGCGGGGGACTAATGAAAAACTGTTTTTT.

V usage is TRBV6-5 and J usage is TRBJ2-7; possibly TRBD1 for D (5 bases). CDR3 length: 13 residues. Germline CDR1 reads MNHEY; CDR2 reads SVGAGI. V dropped 5 bases and J dropped 9 bases, with 17 bases sitting between them. CDR3 in amino acids: CASSPGQGRTQYF. In DNA, the CDR3 is TGTGCCAGCAGTCCTGGACAAGGTAGGACGCAGTACTTC.

This sequence joins TRBV2 and TRBJ2-7, with TRBD1 matching 9 bases. The trim removed 6 bases at V and 5 bases at J, leaving 5 bases unmatched. The germline CDR1 and CDR2 sequences are SNHLY and FYNNEI. The CDR3 loop spans 13 amino acids. The CDR3 DNA sequence: TGTGCCAGCAGAGAGACAGGGGGGAACGAGCAGTACTTC. This gives the protein CASRETGGNEQYF.